What follows is one T cell receptor (beta chain) and its context. This clonotype was seen at least ten times. Its antigen is not yet known. Base-call qualities are not available, and no considerably larger clone is one nucleotide away. The germline V gene encodes CDR1 MDHEN and CDR2 SYDVKM. From the cysteine up to the phenylalanine, the CDR3 has a length of 13 residues. Just CDR3 DNA is preserved here, 39 bases in frame from base 1. Cut back by 4 bases and 2 bases, the V and J ends lie 8 bases apart. Amplification of TCR beta CDR3 regions was carried out from RNA transcripts. The TCR CDR3 was subjected to a first round of RT-PCR using the HTBI primer set and the Qiagen OneStep RT-PCR kit. Libraries were constructed in a second round of multiplex PCR, after which size selection and purification were carried out. The libraries were sequenced on an Illumina HiSeq2000 using paired-end 100 bp reads. In the authors' own workflow: Raw data were processed with SOAPnuke, discarding reads with adapters, uncalled bases, mean Phred below 15, or no exact constant-primer or identifier match. COPE v1.2.5 was used to merge high-quality paired reads, and clonotypes were defined as unique nucleotide sequences. Clonotypes were aligned to IMGT TRBV, TRBD and TRBJ reference segments using MiTCR v1.1. The analysis was restricted to V-J combinations with a frequency above 0.0001, which together covered just over 98% of the repertoires. A TCS score was defined as the ratio of F50 (clonal expansion) to E x V (chaos), with BLOSUM62-based TCRdist applied between CDR3 peptides within each V-J. Welch's t-statistics and random forest reduced 514 V-J features to roughly 13, which were used in a naive Bayes classifier (R e1071). Clones were called with MiXCR by TCRdb after fastp trimmed the public reads at Q25, and only in-frame beta chains were retained. Every entry covers one CDR3 protein and lists the most common genes and DNA from its rows. What appears here as the V and J calls and clone size reflects TCRdb's work, not the paper's. The sample table contains about 580,000 distinct CDR3 sequences; only one count was recorded for over 11% of them. The leading ten clones occupy almost 6% of the sample.

This specimen belongs to a study of T cells in Graves' hyperthyroidism and ophthalmopathy (dated by TCRdb to the late 2010s). Study-wide context: Peripheral blood samples were taken at the time of initial diagnosis, prior to any treatment. The paper describes TCR Vbeta CDR3 sequencing of around 130 peripheral blood samples, made up of 40 to 45 ophthalmopathy patients, more than 70 hyperthyroidism patients and 17 progressor patients. Whether ophthalmopathy could be predicted prospectively was tested in an independent validation cohort made up of some 20 hyperthyroidism patients plus 17 patients who later progressed to ophthalmopathy. To identify TCR V-J signatures that set the groups apart, the researchers used a discovery cohort of about a hundred patients, made up of roughly 45 with Graves' ophthalmopathy and about 59 with stable Graves' hyperthyroidism. The study also compared thyroid tissue and blood T-cell repertoires from several Graves' hyperthyroidism patients. For training and testing, the 100 patients in the discovery cohort were randomly divided in a 7:3 ratio. After blood sampling, hyperthyroidism patients were treated with methimazole at a starting dose of 30 mg daily, and ophthalmopathy patients were treated with high-dose intravenous methylprednisolone. The investigation overall reported the following: In validation, the model predicted progression to ophthalmopathy with around 71% sensitivity and roughly 72% specificity, a median of about 6.7 months before onset. In cross-validation, a model built on a 13 V-J signature told ophthalmopathy apart from stable hyperthyroidism with approximately 90% sensitivity and approximately 81% specificity, and in testing the same model reached 80%/75%. No statistical method was used to fix the sample size in advance, and group allocation was not hidden from the investigators. Blood samples also contained most of the expanded thyroid clonotypes (frequency above 0.001), which suggests that blood repertoires may reflect thyroid immune responses.

Hyperthyroidism patients were aged 18 to 65 years and newly diagnosed, with disease duration of less than 2 months. Any patient with an uncontrolled infection, another autoimmune disease, pregnancy or lactation was excluded. Diagnoses were established on the basis of clinical symptoms, serum thyroxine and TRAb, thyroid ultrasound, and orbital computed tomography. Blood from progressor patients was collected at the time of first diagnosis with hyperthyroidism, before any ophthalmopathy symptoms had appeared. PBMCs were isolated from about 10 ml of fresh peripheral blood by Ficoll-Paque density gradient centrifugation. Patients classed as progressors first received a Graves' hyperthyroidism diagnosis and then went on to develop ophthalmopathy during follow-up. Trizol reagent was used to extract total RNA, and RNA quality was then checked on an Agilent 2100 Bioanalyzer.

The sequenced sample was blood. The source of this sequence is a woman younger than 45 with Graves' hyperthyroidism that later progressed to Graves' ophthalmopathy. The V and J segments used are TRBV28 and TRBJ1-2, and TRBD1 may be the D gene, going by 5 matching bases. The CDR3: CASSWDGNYGYTF. Read as DNA, the sequence is TGTGCCAGCAGTTGGGACGGAAACTATGGCTACACCTTC.